This T cell receptor beta chain was identified in a study of T-cell memory formation after mild COVID-19. Background on the study: Most TCR clusters belonged to a single donor.

Study results and limitations: Day 15 to 85 contracting clones showed balanced CD4/CD8; day 15 to 37 expanders favored CD4+. Within pre-infection memory, some responding clones were found, suggesting cross-reactive memory joined.

Concerning this clonotype itself: The target antigen is unknown. Germline is not matched at one junction end, which may reflect a read error.

From 5'RACE with constant-segment primers came TCR alpha and TCR beta cDNA libraries that carried sample barcodes and UMIs. TCRdb independently ran MiXCR on the 5' RACE reads; one entry per CDR3 protein. The sample includes 190,000 or so distinct CDR3 sequences, under 12% of them seen just once. The specimen sequenced was PBMCs or a T cell subset sorted from them (not recorded which). The TCR originated in a man aged 18-30 years who had mild COVID-19 (a few samples of this study predate the infection). Cell type and time point are not known.

The CDR3 sequence is CASSLRDRGLGEQFF. Written as DNA, the CDR3 is TGCGCCAGTAGCCTCCGGGACAGGGGGCTAGGTGAGCAGTTCTTC. The chain carries TRBV4-1 and TRBJ2-1; 12 bases are shared with TRBD1. CDR1 and CDR2 from the germline V gene are MGHRA and YSYEKL. The CDR3 spans 15 residues.